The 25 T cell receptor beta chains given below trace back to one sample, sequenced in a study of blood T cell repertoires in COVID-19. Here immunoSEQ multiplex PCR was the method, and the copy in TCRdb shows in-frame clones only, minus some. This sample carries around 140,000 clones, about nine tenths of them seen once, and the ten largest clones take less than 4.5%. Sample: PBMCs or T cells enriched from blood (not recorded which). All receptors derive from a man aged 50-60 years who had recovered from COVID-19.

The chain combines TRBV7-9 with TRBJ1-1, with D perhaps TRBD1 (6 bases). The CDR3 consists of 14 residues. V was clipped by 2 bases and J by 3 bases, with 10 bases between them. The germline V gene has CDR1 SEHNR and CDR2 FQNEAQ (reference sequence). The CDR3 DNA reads TGTGCCAGCAGCTTATTACAGGGAGACACTGAAGCTTTCTTT. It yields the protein CASSLLQGDTEAFF.

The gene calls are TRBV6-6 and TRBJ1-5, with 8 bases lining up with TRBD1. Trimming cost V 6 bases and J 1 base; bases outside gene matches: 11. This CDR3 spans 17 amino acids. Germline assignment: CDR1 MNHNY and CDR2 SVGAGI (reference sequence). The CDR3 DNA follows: TGTGCCAGCAGCCGACTGTGGACAGGGACGAGCAATCAGCCCCAGCATTTT. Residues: CASSRLWTGTSNQPQHF.

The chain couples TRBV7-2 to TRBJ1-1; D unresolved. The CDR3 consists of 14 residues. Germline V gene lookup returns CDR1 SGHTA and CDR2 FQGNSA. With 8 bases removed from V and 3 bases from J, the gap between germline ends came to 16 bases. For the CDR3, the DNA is TGTGCCAGCGAAAGAAGAGAGGTGTACACTGAAGCTTTCTTT. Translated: CASERREVYTEAFF.

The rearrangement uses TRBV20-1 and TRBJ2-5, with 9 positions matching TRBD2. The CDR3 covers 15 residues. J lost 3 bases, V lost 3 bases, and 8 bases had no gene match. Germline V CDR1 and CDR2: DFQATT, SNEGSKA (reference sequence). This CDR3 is CSASIPGLAKETQYF. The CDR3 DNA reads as TGCAGTGCTAGTATCCCGGGACTAGCTAAAGAGACCCAGTACTTC.

CDR3 sequence reads: CASSYGINTPGPLHF. CDR3 in DNA: TGTGCCAGCAGTTACGGCATAAACACCCCTGGCCCCCTCCACTTT. This rearrangement joins TRBV6-5 to TRBJ1-6; D ambiguous. Germline-derived CDR1 and CDR2 are MNHEY and SVGAGI. The CDR3 covers 15 residues. V was clipped by 2 bases and J by 13 bases, with 18 bases between them.

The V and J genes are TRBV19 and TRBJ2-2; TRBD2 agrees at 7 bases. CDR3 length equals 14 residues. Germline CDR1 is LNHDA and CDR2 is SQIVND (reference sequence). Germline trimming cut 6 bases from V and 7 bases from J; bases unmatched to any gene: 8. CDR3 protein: CASRMGGFGGELFF. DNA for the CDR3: TGTGCCAGTAGGATGGGAGGGTTTGGCGGGGAGCTGTTTTTT.

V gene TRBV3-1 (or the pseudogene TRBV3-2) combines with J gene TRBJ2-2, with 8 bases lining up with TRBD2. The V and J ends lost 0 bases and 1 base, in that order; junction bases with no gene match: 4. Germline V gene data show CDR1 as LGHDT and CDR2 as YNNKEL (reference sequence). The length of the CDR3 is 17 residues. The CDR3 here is CASSQDSLAGNTGELFF. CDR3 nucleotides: TGTGCCAGCAGCCAAGATAGTCTAGCGGGGAACACCGGGGAGCTGTTTTTT.

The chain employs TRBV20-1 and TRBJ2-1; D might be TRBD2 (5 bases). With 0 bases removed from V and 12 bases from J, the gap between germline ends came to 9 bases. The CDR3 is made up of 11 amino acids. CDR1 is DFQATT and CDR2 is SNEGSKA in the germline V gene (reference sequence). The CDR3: CSARDGRGQFF. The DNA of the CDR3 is TGCAGTGCTAGAGATGGGAGAGGGCAGTTCTTC.

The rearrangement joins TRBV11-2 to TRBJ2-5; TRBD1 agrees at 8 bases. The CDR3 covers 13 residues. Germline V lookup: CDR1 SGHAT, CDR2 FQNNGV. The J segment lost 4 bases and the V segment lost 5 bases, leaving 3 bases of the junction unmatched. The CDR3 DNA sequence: TGTGCCAGCAGCCAAGGACAGGGAGAGACCCAGTACTTC. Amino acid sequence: CASSQGQGETQYF.

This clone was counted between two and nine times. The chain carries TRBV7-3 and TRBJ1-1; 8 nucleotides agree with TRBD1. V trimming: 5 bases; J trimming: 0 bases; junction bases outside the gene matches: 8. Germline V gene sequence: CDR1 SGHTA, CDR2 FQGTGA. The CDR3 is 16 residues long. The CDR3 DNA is TGTGCCAGCAGCCTTGCGGGACAGGTATTGAACACTGAAGCTTTCTTT. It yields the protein CASSLAGQVLNTEAFF. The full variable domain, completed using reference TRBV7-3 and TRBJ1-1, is GAGVSQTPSNKVTEKGKYVELRCDPISGHTALYWYRQSLGQGPEFLIYFQGTGAADDSGLPNDRFFAVRPEGSVSTLKIQRTERGDSAVYLCASSLAGQVLNTEAFFGQGTRLTVV.

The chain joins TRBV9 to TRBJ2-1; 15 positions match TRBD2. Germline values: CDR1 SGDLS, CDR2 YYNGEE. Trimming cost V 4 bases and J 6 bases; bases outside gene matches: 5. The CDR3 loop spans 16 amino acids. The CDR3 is CASSSKGLAGGNEQFF. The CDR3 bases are TGTGCCAGCAGCTCGAAGGGACTAGCGGGGGGCAATGAGCAGTTCTTC.

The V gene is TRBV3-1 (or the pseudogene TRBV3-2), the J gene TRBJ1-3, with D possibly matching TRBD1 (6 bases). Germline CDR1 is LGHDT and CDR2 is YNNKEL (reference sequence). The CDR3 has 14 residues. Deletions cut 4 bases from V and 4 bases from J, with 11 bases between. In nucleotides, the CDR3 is TGTGCCAGCAGCCTCTCAGGGGTCGGAAACACCATATATTTT. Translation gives CASSLSGVGNTIYF.

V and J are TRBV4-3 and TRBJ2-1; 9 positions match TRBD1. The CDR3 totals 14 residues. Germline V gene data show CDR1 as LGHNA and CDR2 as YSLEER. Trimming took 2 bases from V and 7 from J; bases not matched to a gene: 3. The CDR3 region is CASSQLTGGNEQFF. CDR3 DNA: TGCGCCAGCAGCCAACTGACAGGGGGGAATGAGCAGTTCTTC.

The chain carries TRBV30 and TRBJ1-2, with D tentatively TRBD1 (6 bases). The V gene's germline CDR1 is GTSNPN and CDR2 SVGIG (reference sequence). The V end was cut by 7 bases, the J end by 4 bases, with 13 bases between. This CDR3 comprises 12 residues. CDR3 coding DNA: TGTGCCTTACAGGGTATGGCCTATGGCTACACCTTC. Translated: CALQGMAYGYTF.

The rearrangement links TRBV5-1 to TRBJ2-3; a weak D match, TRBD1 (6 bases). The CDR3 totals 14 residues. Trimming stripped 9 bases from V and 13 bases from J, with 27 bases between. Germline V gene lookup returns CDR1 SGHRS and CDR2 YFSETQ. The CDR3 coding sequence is TGCGCCACCAAGGGACAACCCGCCCAGATCAGGGAGTATTTT. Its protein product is CATKGQPAQIREYF.

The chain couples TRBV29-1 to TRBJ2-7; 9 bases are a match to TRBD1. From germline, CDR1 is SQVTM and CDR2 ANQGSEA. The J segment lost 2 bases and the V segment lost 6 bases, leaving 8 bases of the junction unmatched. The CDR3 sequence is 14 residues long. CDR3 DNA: TGCAGCGTCGACACCGGGACAGGGACCTACGAGCAGTACTTC. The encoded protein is CSVDTGTGTYEQYF.

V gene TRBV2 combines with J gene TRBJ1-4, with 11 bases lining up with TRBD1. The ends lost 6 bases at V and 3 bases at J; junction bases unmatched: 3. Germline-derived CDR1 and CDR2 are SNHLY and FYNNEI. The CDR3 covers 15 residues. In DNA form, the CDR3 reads TGTGCCAGCAGCGGACAGGGGGCGGCTAATGAAAAACTGTTTTTT. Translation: CASSGQGAANEKLFF.

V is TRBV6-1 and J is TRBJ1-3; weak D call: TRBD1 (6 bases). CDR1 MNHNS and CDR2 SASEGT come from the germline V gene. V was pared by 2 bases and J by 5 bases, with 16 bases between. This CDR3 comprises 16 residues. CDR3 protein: CASSESAHRARNTIYF. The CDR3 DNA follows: TGTGCCAGCAGTGAATCCGCCCACAGGGCTAGAAACACCATATATTTT.

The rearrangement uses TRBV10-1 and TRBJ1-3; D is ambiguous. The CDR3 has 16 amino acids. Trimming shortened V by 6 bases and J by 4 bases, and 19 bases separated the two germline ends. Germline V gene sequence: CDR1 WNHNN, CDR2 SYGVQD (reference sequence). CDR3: CASSKPYTKLGNTIYF. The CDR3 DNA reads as TGCGCCAGCAGCAAACCATATACAAAACTAGGAAACACCATATATTTT.

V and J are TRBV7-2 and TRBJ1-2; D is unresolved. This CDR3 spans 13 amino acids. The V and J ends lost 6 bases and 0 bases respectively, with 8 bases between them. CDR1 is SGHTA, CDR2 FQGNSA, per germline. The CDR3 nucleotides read TGTGCCAGCAGAGCTAGTCCTAACTATGGCTACACCTTC. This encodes CASRASPNYGYTF.

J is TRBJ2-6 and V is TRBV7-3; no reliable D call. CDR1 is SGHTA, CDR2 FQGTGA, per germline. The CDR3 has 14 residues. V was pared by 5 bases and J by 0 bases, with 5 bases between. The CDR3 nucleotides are TGTGCCAGCAGCCTGAGCTCTGGGGCCAACGTCCTGACTTTC. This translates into CASSLSSGANVLTF.

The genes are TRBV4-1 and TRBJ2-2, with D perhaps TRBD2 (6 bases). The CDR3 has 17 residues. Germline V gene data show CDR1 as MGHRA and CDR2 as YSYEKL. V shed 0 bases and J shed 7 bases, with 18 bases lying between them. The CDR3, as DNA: TGCGCCAGCAGCCAAGATCGGCTCGGGAGTTACGGCGGGGAGCTGTTTTTT. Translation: CASSQDRLGSYGGELFF.

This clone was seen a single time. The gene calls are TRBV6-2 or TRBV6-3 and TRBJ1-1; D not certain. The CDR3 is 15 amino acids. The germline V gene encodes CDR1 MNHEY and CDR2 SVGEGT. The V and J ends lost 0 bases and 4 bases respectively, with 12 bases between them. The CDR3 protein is CASSYSGSRGTEAFF. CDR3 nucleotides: TGTGCCAGCAGTTACTCAGGTTCCCGGGGCACTGAAGCTTTCTTT.

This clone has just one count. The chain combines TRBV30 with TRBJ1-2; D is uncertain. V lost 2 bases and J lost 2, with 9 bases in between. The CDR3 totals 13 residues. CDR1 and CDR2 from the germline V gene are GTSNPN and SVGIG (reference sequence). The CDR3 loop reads CAWSRRANYGYTF. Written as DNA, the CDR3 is TGTGCCTGGAGTAGGAGGGCCAACTATGGCTACACCTTC. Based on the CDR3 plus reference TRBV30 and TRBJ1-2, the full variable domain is SQTIHQWPATLVQPVGSPLSLECTVEGTSNPNLYWYRQAAGRGLQLLFYSVGIGQISSEVPQNLSASRPQDRQFILSSKKLLLSDSGFYLCAWSRRANYGYTFGSGTRLTVV.

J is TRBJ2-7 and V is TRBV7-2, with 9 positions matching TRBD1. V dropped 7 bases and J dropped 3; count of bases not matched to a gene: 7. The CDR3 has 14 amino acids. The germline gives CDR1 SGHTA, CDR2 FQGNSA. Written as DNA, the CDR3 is TGTGCCAGCACCCCGGGACAGGGCTACTACGAGCAGTACTTC. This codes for CASTPGQGYYEQYF.